Each of the 19 T cell receptor beta chains below was sequenced from the same sample in a study of cytomegalovirus exposure and HLA in healthy donors. The PCR had 60 Vbeta and 13 Jbeta primers. Some clones are missing from TCRdb's copy, which holds only in-frame ones; the method was immunoSEQ multiplex PCR. The data show 150,000 to 200,000 clones, 82% seen once. Sequenced sample: PBMCs. The receptors stem from a woman in her late teens or twenties in good health and CMV-seronegative.

This chain connects TRBV27 to TRBJ2-1; D might be TRBD2 (6 bases). V was pared by 3 bases and J by 4 bases, with 19 bases between. Germline CDR1 and CDR2: MNHEY and SMNVEV (reference sequence). The CDR3 runs 17 residues. The CDR3 sequence is CASSFGTGILNYNEQFF. The CDR3 DNA follows: TGTGCCAGCAGTTTTGGGACTGGAATTCTAAATTACAATGAGCAGTTCTTC.

The chain is built from TRBV10-3 and TRBJ2-2, with a weak D call TRBD1 (6 bases). V lost 2 bases, J lost 4 bases, and 11 bases lay in between. This CDR3 has 15 residues. Germline V gives CDR1 ENHRY, CDR2 SYGVKD. The CDR3 DNA is TGTGCCATCAGTGAGGGACGAGGGGGCACCGGGGAGCTGTTTTTT. Protein: CAISEGRGGTGELFF.

The chain has TRBV7-9 and TRBJ2-3; perhaps TRBD2 as D (7 bases). Trimming stripped 2 bases from V and 8 bases from J, with 14 bases between. The CDR3 spans 14 residues. Germline CDR1 and CDR2: SEHNR and FQNEAQ (reference sequence). CDR3 in amino acids: CASSLRGALGTQYF. CDR3 DNA: TGTGCCAGCAGCTTACGGGGGGCCCTCGGTACGCAGTATTTT.

The chain uses TRBV5-1 and TRBJ2-3, with TRBD2 matching 7 bases. The CDR3 is made up of 16 amino acids. Per the germline V gene, CDR1 is SGHRS and CDR2 is YFSETQ. Germline trimming cut 4 bases from V and 0 bases from J; bases unmatched to any gene: 8. The CDR3: CASSIPSGYSTDTQYF. The CDR3 bases are TGCGCCAGCAGCATTCCTAGCGGTTATAGCACAGATACGCAGTATTTT.

Concerning this clone: The junction does not match germline at one end; this may be a read error. This chain connects TRBV11-2 to TRBJ2-7; TRBD1 matches at 10 bases. The germline V gene encodes CDR1 SGHAT and CDR2 FQNNGV. The CDR3 extends over 14 amino acids. The CDR3 spells CASSLDPSTGGKDF. CDR3 DNA: TGTGCCAGCAGCTTAGACCCCTCGACAGGGGGCAAGGACTTC.

The chain carries TRBV5-1 and TRBJ2-1; 10 bases agree with TRBD2. The CDR3 is 15 residues long. Per germline, CDR1 SGHRS and CDR2 YFSETQ. Trimming cost V 3 bases and J 3 bases; bases outside gene matches: 3. In DNA, the CDR3 is TGCGCCAGCAGCTCGGGACTAGCGTTCTACAATGAGCAGTTCTTC. This sequence encodes CASSSGLAFYNEQFF.

This clone was seen a handful of times. The V gene is TRBV6-6, the J gene TRBJ1-4; possible D gene TRBD1, 6 bases. V was pared by 4 bases and J by 5 bases, with 17 bases between. This CDR3 region has 16 residues. Germline V lookup: CDR1 MNHNY, CDR2 SVGAGI (reference sequence). The DNA for the CDR3 is TGTGCCAGCAGTTCCGCCAGACAGGTTGAAAATGAAAAACTGTTTTTT. Translating it yields CASSSARQVENEKLFF.

The chain recombines TRBV7-8 with TRBJ2-7; 12 bases match TRBD1. The V segment lost 5 bases and the J segment 5 bases; nucleotides outside the gene matches: 10. The germline V gene encodes CDR1 SGHVS and CDR2 FQNEAQ. The CDR3 is made up of 16 amino acids. The CDR3 protein is CASSPDGTGGEDEQYF. The CDR3 coding sequence is TGTGCCAGCAGCCCCGATGGGACAGGGGGCGAAGACGAGCAGTACTTC.

V gene TRBV28 combines with J gene TRBJ1-5, with a possible D match to TRBD1 (6 bases). CDR3 length: 17 residues. CDR1 and CDR2 (germline): MDHEN, SYDVKM. The V end was cut by 5 bases, the J end by 0 bases, with 17 bases between. This CDR3 reads CASSTPQGPISNQPQHF. In DNA, the CDR3 is TGTGCCAGCAGTACACCACAGGGCCCCATTAGCAATCAGCCCCAGCATTTT.

The V call is TRBV15, the J call TRBJ1-2; 7 bases match TRBD1. This CDR3 region has 17 residues. CDR1 and CDR2 from the germline V gene are LNHNV and YYDKDF (reference sequence). V dropped 3 bases and J dropped 3; count of bases not matched to a gene: 13. The CDR3 sequence is CATSSSFDRARDYGYTF. DNA for the CDR3: TGTGCCACCAGCAGCTCATTCGACAGGGCCCGGGACTATGGCTACACCTTC.

This chain connects TRBV18 to TRBJ2-7; 8 nucleotides line up with TRBD1. V shed 9 bases, J shed 2 bases, and the junction held 9 bases outside the gene matches. This CDR3 is built from 14 residues. The V gene's germline CDR1 is KGHSH and CDR2 LQKENI. This chain's CDR3 is CASHGQGSAYEQYF. DNA for the CDR3: TGTGCCAGTCACGGACAGGGAAGTGCCTACGAGCAGTACTTC.

This chain joins TRBV6-1 and TRBJ2-5, with TRBD2 as a possible D gene (5 bases). The CDR3 is 13 residues long. V lost 4 bases to trimming and J lost 5 bases, with 11 bases between them. Germline V lookup: CDR1 MNHNS, CDR2 SASEGT. The CDR3 DNA is TGTGCCAGCAGTGCACTAGTTTGGGAGACCCAGTACTTC. It specifies CASSALVWETQYF.

The rearrangement joins TRBV6-6 to TRBJ2-7, with 7 bases lining up with TRBD2. Germline V gives CDR1 MNHNY, CDR2 SVGAGI (reference sequence). V shed 5 bases, J shed 4 bases, and the junction held 8 bases outside the gene matches. The CDR3 has 14 residues. The CDR3, as DNA: TGTGCCAGCAGTACGGGGGGTGGGCCGTACGAGCAGTACTTC. As protein: CASSTGGGPYEQYF.

The chain uses TRBV18 and TRBJ1-4; 8 bases line up with TRBD1. Trimming cost V 9 bases and J 0 bases; bases outside gene matches: 6. Germline V gene data show CDR1 as KGHSH and CDR2 as LQKENI. This CDR3 has 15 residues. This chain's CDR3 is CASSGQGATNEKLFF. For the CDR3, the DNA is TGTGCCAGTTCTGGACAGGGCGCAACTAATGAAAAACTGTTTTTT.

The chain employs TRBV10-2 and TRBJ2-3; 13 bases agree with TRBD2. The V gene's germline CDR1 is WSHSY and CDR2 SAAADI. The CDR3 sequence is 17 residues long. Trimming removed 2 bases from V and 4 bases from J; junction bases left unmatched: 6. The CDR3 nucleotides are TGCGCCAGCAGTGAGCCAACTAGCGGGGGGGCCTCAGATACGCAGTATTTT. As protein: CASSEPTSGGASDTQYF.

The J gene is TRBJ1-5, the V gene TRBV15; D is perhaps TRBD1 (6 bases). The CDR3 contains 14 residues. Trimming removed 9 bases at V and 1 base at J, with 13 bases between. Germline V gives CDR1 LNHNV, CDR2 YYDKDF (reference sequence). This CDR3 is CATEGGYSNQPQHF. DNA of the CDR3: TGTGCCACGGAAGGGGGATACAGCAATCAGCCCCAGCATTTT. Together with reference TRBV15 and TRBJ1-5, the CDR3 gives the full variable domain: DAMVIQNPRYQVTQFGKPVTLSCSQTLNHNVMYWYQQKSSQAPKLLFHYYDKDFNNEADTPDNFQSRRPNTSFCFLDIRSPGLGDTAMYLCATEGGYSNQPQHFGDGTRLSIL.

This chain joins TRBV6-1 and TRBJ1-5; weak D call: TRBD1 (5 bases). CDR3 length: 15 amino acids. In germline, CDR1 is MNHNS, CDR2 SASEGT. The ends were cut back, 5 bases at V and 11 bases at J, with 22 bases in the middle. The CDR3 bases are TGTGCCAGCAGTCTGCAGGCTCAACTGGGGGGGGCCCAGCATTTT. Translation gives CASSLQAQLGGAQHF.

This clone was observed a handful of times. This chain links TRBV5-6 with TRBJ2-7; tentatively, D is TRBD1 (6 bases). The length of the CDR3 is 14 residues. Deletions cut 4 bases from V and 1 base from J, with 12 bases between. Germline V gives CDR1 SGHDT, CDR2 YYEEEE. CDR3 loop: CASSPTGISYEQYF. The DNA for the CDR3 is TGTGCCAGCAGCCCAACAGGGATTTCCTACGAGCAGTACTTC.

As to this clone: Distinct nucleotide sequences in the sample also encode this CDR3. The chain recombines TRBV6-5 with TRBJ1-1; D not resolved. The CDR3 has 14 residues. Trimming took 2 bases from V and 0 from J, leaving 7 bases between them. Germline lookup yields CDR1 MNHEY and CDR2 SVGAGI. In DNA form, the CDR3 reads TGTGCCAGCAGTTACAGCACGGTGAACACTGAAGCTTTCTTT. Its translation: CASSYSTVNTEAFF.